The source of this T cell receptor (beta chain) is a study of T cell responses to AZD1222 COVID-19 vaccine. CDR1 and CDR2 (germline): SGHTA, FQGTGA. This CDR3 has 14 residues. V dropped 5 bases and J dropped 6; count of bases not matched to a gene: 5. Generated by immunoSEQ multiplex PCR, the TCRdb table keeps only in-frame clones and is missing some. The data contain more than 95,000 clones, roughly 89% of them singletons. The specimen comprised peripheral blood, sampled on day 0 of AZD1222 vaccination. V gene TRBV7-3 combines with J gene TRBJ2-1; 9 bases align to TRBD2. The TCR comes from an adult in good health. The CDR3 is CASSLGLAPNEQFF. CDR3 DNA sequence: TGTGCCAGCAGCCTTGGACTAGCGCCCAATGAGCAGTTCTTC.